This T cell receptor beta chain appears in the sequencing data of a study of CD8+ T cells in alopecia areata. Worth noting for this clone: Its target is not known.

Sequencing relied on a cDNA template that was reverse transcribed from extracted RNA. Data came from immunoSEQ multiplex PCR; TCRdb stores just in-frame clones and leaves some out. The data contain around 190,000 clones, approximately 53% of them seen just once; the ten biggest clones take up nearly 5%. Overall study findings and caveats: It was lesional scalp, especially alopecia totalis/universalis, that showed higher clonality than normal scalp.

The origin of this receptor is a human donor in good health. Sequencing was done on a sample of CD8+ T cells sorted from blood.

Here the CDR3 DNA reads TGCGCCAGCAGTGGTGACAGCTCTGGGGCCAACGTCCTGACTTTC. It translates to CASSGDSSGANVLTF. The chain employs TRBV10-2 and TRBJ2-6; D might be TRBD1 (5 bases). The CDR3 length is 15 residues. Looked up from germline, CDR1 is WSHSY and CDR2 is SAAADI. The V gene lost 4 bases and the J gene lost 0 bases, with 7 bases spanning the gap.